This T cell receptor (beta chain) was documented in a study of T cell responses to AZD1222 COVID-19 vaccine. Germline CDR1 reads GTSNPN; CDR2 reads SVGIG (reference sequence). The CDR3 is 13 amino acids. General study points: There were vaccine-associated CD4 TCRs across spike, dominant at 160-218 and 743-854. Most donors were white British and more were female, and clonal diversity was possibly underestimated. Recipients of AZD1222 seropositive at baseline numbered only 5 or 6.

The assay was immunoSEQ multiplex PCR, and TCRdb's table has in-frame clones only and misses some. This table holds more than 75,000 clones, more than 85% found once. Concerning this clone itself: Its specificity is not known.

The receptor was derived from an adult in good health. The rearrangement uses TRBV30 and TRBJ1-2; 7 bases fit TRBD1. Here the sequenced sample was peripheral blood, taken on day 0 of AZD1222 vaccination. CDR3 sequence reads: CGRKGAGDYGYTF. CDR3 coding DNA: TGTGGCCGAAAGGGGGCAGGGGACTATGGCTACACCTTC.